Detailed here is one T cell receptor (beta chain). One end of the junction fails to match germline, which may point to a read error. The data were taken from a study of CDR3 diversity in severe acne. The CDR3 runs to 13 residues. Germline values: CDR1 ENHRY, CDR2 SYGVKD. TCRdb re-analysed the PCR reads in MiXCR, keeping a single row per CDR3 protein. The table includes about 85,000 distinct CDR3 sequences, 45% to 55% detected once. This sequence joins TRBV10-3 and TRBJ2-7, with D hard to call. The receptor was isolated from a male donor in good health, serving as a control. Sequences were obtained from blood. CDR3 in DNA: TGTGCCATCAGTGGATCCAACTCCCACGAGCAGTACTTC. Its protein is CAISGSNSHEQYF.